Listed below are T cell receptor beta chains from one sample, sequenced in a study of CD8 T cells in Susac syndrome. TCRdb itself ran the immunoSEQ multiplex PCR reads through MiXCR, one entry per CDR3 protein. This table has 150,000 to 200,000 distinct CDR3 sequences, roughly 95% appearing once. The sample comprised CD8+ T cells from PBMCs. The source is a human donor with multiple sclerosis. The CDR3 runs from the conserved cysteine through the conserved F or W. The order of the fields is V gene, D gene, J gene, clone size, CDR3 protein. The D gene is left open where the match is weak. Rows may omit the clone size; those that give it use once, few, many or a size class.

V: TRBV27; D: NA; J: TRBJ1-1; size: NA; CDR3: CASSLGTGMNTEAFF
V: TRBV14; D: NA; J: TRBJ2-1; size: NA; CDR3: CASSQAPTSEQFF
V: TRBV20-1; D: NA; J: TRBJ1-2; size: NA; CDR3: CSARDLGGQGVPRVDYTF
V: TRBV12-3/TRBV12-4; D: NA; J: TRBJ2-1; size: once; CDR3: CASIGPGVRNEQFF
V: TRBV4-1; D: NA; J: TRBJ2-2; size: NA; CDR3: CASSQDWAGNTGELFF
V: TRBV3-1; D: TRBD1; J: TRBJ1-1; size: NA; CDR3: CASSQQQGEGDTEAFF
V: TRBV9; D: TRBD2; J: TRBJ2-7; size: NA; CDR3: CASSAGLASPLEQYF
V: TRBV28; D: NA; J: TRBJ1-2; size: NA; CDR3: CASSPPTVAYYGYTF
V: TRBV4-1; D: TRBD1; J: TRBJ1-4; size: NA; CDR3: CASSLRTGPSEKLFF
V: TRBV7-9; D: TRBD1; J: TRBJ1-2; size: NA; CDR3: CASRRQGTGAGYTF
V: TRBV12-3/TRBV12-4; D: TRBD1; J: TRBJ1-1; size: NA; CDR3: CASSPGGAIEAFF
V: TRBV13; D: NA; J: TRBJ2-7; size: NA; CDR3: CASSLVRDEQYF
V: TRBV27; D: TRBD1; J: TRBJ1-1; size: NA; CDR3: CASSFYRGATEAFF
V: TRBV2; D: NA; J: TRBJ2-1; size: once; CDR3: CASSSNPQSSYNEQFF
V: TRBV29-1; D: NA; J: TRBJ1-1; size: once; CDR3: CSVEAGRNTEAFF
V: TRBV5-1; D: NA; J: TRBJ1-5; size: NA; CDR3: CASSVTGGSNQPQHF
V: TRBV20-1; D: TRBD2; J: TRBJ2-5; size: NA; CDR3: CSARDFLAGQETQYF
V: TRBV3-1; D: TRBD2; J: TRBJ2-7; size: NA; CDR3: CASSQETSGYYEQYF
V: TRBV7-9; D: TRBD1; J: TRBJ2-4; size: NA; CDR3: CASSSPGGETKNIQYF
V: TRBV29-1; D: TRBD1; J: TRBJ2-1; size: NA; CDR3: CSLGQVGKEFF
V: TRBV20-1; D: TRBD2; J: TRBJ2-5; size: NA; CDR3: CSAASGGAEETQYF
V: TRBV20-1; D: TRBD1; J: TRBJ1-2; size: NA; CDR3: CSARDLGTGTYGYTF
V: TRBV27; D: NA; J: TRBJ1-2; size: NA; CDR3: CASTPGPRRGYTF
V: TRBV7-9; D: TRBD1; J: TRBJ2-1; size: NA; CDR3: CASIPRDSPTYNEQFF
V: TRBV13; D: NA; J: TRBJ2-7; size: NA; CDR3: CASSLGDEQYF
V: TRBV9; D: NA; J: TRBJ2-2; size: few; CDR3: CASSDPLSVRVSGELFF
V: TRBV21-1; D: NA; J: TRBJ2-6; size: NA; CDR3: CASTLLGRACGANVLTF
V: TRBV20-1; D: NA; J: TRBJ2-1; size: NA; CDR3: CSAESDRASHTSYNEQFF
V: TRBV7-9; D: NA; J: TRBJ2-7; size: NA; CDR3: CASSFEEYYEQYF
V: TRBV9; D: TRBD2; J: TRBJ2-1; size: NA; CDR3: CASSGTSGNYNEQFF
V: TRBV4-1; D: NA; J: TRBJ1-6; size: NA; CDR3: CASSPLGTDLNSPLHF
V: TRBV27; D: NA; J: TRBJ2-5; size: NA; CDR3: CASRRTSLETQYF
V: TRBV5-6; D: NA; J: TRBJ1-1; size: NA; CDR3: CASSRQAAGPEAFF
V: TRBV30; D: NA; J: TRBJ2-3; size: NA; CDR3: CAWISLRADTQYF
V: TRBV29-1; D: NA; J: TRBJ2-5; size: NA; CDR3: CSAEGETQYF
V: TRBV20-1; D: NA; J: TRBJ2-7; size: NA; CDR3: CSASPTGIAYEQYF
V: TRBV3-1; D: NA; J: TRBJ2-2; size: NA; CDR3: CASSPNRGGHTGELFF
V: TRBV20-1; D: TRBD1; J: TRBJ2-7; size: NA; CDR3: CSAMTGTGSEQYF
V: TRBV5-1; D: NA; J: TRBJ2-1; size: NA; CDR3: CASAIRLNEQFF
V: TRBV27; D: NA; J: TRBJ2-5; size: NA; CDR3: CASSFINGETQYF
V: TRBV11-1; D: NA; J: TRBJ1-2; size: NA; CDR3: CASSPTQGGGGYTF
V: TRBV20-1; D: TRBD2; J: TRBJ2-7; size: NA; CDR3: CSASSGGAREQYF